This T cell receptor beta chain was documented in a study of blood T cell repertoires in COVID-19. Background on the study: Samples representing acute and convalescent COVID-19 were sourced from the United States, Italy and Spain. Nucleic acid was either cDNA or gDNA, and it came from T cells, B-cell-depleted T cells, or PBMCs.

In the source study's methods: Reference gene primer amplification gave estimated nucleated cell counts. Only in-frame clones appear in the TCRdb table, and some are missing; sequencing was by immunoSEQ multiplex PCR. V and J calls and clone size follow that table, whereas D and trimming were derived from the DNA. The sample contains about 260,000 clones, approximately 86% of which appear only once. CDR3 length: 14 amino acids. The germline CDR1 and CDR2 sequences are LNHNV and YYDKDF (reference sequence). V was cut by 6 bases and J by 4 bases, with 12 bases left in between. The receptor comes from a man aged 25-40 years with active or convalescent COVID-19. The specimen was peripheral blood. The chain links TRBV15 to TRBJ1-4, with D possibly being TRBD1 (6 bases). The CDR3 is CATSSGDINEKLFF. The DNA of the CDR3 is TGTGCCACCAGTTCCGGGGACATTAATGAAAAACTGTTTTTT.